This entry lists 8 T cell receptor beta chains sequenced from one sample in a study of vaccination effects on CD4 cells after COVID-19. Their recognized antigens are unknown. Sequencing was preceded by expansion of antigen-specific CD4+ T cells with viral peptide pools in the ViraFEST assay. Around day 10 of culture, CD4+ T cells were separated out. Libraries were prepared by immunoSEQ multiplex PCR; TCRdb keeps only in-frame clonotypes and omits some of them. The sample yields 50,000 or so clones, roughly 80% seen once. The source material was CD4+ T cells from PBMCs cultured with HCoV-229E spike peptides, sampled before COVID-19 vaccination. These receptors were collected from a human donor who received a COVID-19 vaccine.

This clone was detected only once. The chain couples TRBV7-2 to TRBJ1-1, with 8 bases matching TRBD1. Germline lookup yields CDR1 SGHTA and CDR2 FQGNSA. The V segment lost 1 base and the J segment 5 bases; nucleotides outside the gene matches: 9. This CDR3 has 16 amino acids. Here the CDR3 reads CASSLVGQGARTEAFF. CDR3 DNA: TGTGCCAGCAGCTTAGTGGGGCAGGGGGCGCGAACTGAAGCTTTCTTT.

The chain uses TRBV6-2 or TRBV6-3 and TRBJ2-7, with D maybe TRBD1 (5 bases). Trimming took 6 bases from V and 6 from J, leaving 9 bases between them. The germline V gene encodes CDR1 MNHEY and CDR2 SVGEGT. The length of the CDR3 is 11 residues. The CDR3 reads CASSQGSEQYV. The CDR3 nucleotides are TGTGCCAGCAGCCAGGGTTCCGAGCAGTACGTC.

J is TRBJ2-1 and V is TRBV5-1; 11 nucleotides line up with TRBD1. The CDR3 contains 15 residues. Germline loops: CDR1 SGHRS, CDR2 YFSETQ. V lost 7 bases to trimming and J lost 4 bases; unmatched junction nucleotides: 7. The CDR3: CASETGTGGYNEQFF. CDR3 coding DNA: TGCGCCAGCGAAACCGGGACAGGGGGTTACAATGAGCAGTTCTTC.

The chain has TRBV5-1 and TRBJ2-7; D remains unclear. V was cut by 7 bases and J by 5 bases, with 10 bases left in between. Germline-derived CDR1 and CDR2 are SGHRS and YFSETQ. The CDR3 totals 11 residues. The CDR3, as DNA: TGCGCCAGCTACCCCCCCGACGAGCAGTACGTC. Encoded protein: CASYPPDEQYV.

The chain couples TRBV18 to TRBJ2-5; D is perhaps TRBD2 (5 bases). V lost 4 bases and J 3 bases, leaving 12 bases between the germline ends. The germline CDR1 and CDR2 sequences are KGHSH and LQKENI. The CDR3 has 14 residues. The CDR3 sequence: CASSQRRVEETQYF. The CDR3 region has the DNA TGTGCCAGCTCACAAAGGCGGGTAGAAGAGACCCAGTACTTC.

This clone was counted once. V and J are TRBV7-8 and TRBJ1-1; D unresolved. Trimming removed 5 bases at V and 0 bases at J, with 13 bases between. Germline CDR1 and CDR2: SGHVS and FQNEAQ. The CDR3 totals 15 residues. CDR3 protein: CASSEHGRMNTEAFF. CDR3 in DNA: TGTGCCAGCAGCGAACACGGACGAATGAACACTGAAGCTTTCTTT.

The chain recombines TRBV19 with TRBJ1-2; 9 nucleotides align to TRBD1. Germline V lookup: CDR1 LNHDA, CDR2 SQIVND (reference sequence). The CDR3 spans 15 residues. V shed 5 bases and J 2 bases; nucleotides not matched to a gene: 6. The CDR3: CASSGDRAENYGYTF. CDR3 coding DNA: TGTGCCAGTAGTGGGGACAGGGCGGAAAACTATGGCTACACCTTC.

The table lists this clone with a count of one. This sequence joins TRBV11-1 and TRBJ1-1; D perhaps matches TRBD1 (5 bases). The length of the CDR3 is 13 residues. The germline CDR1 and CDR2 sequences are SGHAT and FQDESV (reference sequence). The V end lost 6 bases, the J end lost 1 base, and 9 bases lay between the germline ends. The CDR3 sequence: CASRRGRNTEAFF. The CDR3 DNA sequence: TGTGCCAGCAGGAGGGGCCGGAACACTGAAGCTTTCTTT. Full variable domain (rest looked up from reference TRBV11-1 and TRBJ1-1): EAEVAQSPRYKITEKSQAVAFWCDPISGHATLYWYRQILGQGPELLVQFQDESVVDDSQLPKDRFSAERLKGVDSTLKIQPAELGDSAMYLCASRRGRNTEAFFGQGTRLTVV.